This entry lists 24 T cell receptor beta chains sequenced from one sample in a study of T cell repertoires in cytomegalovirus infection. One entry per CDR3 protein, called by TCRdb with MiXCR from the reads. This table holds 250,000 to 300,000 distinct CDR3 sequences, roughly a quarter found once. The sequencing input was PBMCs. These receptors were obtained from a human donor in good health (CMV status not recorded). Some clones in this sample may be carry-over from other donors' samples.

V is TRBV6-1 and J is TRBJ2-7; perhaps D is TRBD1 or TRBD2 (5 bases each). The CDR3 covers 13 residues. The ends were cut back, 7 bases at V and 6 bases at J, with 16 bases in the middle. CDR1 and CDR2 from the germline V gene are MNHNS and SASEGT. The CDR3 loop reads CASNPSLGVEQYF. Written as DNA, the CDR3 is TGTGCCAGCAACCCCTCATTGGGGGTCGAGCAGTACTTC.

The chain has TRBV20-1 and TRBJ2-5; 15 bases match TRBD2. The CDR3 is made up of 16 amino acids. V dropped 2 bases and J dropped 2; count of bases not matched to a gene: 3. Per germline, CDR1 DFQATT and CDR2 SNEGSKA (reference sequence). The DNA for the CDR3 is TGCAGTGCTAGAAGGACTAGCGGGGGGGCACAAGAGACCCAGTACTTC. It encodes CSARRTSGGAQETQYF.

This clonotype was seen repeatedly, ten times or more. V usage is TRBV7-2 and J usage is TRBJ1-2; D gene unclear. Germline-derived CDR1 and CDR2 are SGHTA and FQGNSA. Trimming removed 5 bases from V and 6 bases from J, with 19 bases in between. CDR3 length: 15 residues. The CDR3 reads CASSRFRTLDHGYTF. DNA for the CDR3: TGTGCCAGCAGCCGCTTTAGGACTCTCGACCATGGCTACACCTTC.

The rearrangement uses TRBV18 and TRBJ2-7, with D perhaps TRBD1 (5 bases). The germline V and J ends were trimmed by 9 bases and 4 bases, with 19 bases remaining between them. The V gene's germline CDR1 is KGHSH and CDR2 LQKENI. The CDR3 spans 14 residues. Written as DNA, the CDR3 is TGTGCCAGTTCGTTGACGGGCGGACAATACGAGCAGTACTTC. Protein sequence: CASSLTGGQYEQYF.

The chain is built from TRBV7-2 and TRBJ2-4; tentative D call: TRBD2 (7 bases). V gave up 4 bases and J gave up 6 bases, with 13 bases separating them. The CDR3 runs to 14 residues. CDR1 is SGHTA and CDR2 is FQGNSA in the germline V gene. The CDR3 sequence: CASSSRGGLNIQYF. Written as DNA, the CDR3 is TGTGCCAGCAGCTCTAGGGGGGGTCTAAACATTCAGTACTTC.

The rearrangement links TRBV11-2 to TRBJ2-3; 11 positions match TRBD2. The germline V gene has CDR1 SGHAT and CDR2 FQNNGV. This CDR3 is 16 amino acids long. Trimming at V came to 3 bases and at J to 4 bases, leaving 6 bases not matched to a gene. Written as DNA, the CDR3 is TGTGCCAGCAGCTTCCGACTAGCGGGGCCGCCAGATACGCAGTATTTT. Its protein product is CASSFRLAGPPDTQYF.

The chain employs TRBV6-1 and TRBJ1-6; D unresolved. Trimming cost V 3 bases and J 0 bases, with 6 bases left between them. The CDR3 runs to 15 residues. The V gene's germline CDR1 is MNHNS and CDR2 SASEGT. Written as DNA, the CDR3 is TGTGCCAGCAGTGAGGTGCCCTCCTATAATTCACCCCTCCACTTT. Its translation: CASSEVPSYNSPLHF.

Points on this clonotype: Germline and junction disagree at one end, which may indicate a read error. CDR3: CASSLGPSGDEQFF. Here the CDR3 DNA reads TGTGCCAGCAGCTTGGGACCCTCAGGGGATGAGCAGTTCTTC. This chain uses TRBV5-3 with TRBJ2-1, with D possibly being TRBD1 (6 bases). TRBV5-3 is classed as an ORF, of uncertain function. CDR3 length: 14 residues.

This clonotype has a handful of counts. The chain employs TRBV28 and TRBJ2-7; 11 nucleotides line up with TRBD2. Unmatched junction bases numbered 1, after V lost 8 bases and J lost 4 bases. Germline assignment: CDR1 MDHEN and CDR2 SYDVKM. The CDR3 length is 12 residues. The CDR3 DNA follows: TGTGCCAGCTGGACTAGCGGGTACGAGCAGTACTTC. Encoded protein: CASWTSGYEQYF.

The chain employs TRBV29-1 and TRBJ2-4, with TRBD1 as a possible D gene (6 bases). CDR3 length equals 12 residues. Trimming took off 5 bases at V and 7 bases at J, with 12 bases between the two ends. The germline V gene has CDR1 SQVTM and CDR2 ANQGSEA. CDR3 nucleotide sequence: TGCAGCGTTAAGATCAGGGGTAACATTCAGTACTTC. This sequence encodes CSVKIRGNIQYF.

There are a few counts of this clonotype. The CDR3, as DNA: TGTGCCAGCAGTTACTCTAAGGATTACGAGCAGTACGTC. Translating it yields CASSYSKDYEQYV. This chain connects TRBV6-5 to TRBJ2-7, with D hard to call. CDR3 length: 13 amino acids. The V and J ends lost 0 bases and 4 bases respectively, with 7 bases between them. Germline CDR1 MNHEY, CDR2 SVGAGI.

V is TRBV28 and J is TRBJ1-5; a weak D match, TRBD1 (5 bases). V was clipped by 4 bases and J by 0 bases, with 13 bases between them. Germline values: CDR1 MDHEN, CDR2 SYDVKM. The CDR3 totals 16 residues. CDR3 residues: CASSYGGFNSNQPQHF. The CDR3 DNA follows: TGTGCCAGCAGTTACGGGGGATTCAATAGCAATCAGCCCCAGCATTTT.

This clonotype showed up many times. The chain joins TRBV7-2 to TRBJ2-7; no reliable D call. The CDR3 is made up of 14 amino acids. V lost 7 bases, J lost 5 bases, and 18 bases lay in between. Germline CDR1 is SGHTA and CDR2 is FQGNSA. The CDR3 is CASTPRAPRDEQYF. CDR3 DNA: TGTGCCAGCACTCCCAGAGCCCCGAGAGACGAGCAGTACTTC.

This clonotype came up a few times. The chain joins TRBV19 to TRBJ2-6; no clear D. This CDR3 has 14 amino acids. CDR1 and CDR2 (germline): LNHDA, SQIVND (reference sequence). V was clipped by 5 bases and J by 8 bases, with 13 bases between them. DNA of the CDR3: TGTGCCAGTAGTCTACAGTTAGGTCCCAACGTCCTGACTTTC. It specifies CASSLQLGPNVLTF.

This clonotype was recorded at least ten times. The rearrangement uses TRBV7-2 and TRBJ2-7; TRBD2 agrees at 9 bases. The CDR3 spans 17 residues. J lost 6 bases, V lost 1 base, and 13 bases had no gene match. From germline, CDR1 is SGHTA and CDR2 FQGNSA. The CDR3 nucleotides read TGTGCCAGCAGCTTAGGGGGTAGCGGGAGCCGCCTCCGCGAGCAGTACTTC. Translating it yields CASSLGGSGSRLREQYF.

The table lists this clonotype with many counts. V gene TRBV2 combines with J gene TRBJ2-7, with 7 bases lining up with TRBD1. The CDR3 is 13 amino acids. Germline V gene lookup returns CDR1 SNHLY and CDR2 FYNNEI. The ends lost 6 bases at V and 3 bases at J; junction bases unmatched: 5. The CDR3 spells CASRLGQDYEQYF. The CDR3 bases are TGTGCCAGCAGACTAGGACAGGACTACGAGCAGTACTTC.

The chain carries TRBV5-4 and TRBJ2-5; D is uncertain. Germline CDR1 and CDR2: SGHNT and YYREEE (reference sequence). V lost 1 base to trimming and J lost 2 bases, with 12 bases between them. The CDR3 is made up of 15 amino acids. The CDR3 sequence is CASSLNPTDQETQYF. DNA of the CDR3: TGTGCCAGCAGCTTGAACCCTACAGATCAAGAGACCCAGTACTTC. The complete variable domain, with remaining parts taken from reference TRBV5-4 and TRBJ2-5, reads ETGVTQSPTHLIKTRGQQVTLRCSSQSGHNTVSWYQQALGQGPQFIFQYYREEENGRGNFPPRFSGLQFPNYSSELNVNALELDDSALYLCASSLNPTDQETQYFGPGTRLLVL.

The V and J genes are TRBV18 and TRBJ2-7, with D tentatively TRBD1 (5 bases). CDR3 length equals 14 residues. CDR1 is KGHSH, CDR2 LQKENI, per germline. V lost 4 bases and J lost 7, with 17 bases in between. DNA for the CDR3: TGTGCCAGCTCACAATCTTCCAGGGATTTGGAGCAGTACTTC. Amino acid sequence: CASSQSSRDLEQYF.

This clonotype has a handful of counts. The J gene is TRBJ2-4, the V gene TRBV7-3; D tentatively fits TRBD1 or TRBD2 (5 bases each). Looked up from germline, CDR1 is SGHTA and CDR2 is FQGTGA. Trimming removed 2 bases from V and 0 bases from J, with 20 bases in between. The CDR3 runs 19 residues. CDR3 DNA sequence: TGTGCCAGCAGCTTACCCGGGCCAGGGAGACCCCTAGCCAAAAACATTCAGTACTTC. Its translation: CASSLPGPGRPLAKNIQYF.

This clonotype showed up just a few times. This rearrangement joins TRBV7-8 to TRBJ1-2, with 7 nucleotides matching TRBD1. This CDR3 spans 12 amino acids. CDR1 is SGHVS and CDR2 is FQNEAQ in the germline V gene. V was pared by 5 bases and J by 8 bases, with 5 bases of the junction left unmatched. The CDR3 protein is CASSRQGEGYTF. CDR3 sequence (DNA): TGTGCCAGCAGCCGACAGGGTGAGGGCTACACCTTC.

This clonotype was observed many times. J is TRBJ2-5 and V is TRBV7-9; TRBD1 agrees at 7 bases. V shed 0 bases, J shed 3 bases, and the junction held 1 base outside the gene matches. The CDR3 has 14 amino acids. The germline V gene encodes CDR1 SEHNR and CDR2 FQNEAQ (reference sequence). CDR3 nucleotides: TGTGCCAGCAGCTTAGCGGGGACAGAAGAGACCCAGTACTTC. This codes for CASSLAGTEETQYF. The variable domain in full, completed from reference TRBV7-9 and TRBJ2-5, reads DTGVSQNPRHKITKRGQNVTFRCDPISEHNRLYWYRQTLGQGPEFLTYFQNEAQLEKSRLLSDRFSAERPKGSFSTLEIQRTEQGDSAMYLCASSLAGTEETQYFGPGTRLLVL.

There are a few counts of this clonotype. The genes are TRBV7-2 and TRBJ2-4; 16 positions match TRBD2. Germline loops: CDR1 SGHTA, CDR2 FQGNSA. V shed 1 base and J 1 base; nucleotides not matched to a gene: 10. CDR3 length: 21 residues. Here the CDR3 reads CASSLVRAGLAGGPAKNIQYF. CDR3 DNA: TGTGCCAGCAGCTTAGTACGGGCGGGACTAGCGGGAGGGCCGGCCAAAAACATTCAGTACTTC.

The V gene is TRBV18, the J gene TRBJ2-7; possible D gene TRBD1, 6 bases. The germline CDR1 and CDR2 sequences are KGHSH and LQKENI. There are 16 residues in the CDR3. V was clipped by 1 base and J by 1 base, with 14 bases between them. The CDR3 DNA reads TGTGCCAGCTCACCACGCAGGGGAACCCTATCCTACGAGCAGTACTTC. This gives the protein CASSPRRGTLSYEQYF.

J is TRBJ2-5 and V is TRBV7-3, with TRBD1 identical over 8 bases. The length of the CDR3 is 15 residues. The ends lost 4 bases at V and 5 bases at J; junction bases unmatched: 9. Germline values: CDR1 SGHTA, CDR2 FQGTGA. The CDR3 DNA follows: TGTGCCAGCAGCTACGGCAGGGGGCAGTTGGAGACCCAGTACTTC. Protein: CASSYGRGQLETQYF.